This is a list of T cell receptor beta chains from one sample in a study of immune evolution from preneoplasia to lung adenocarcinoma. The protocol was immunoSEQ multiplex PCR, while the TCRdb copy is restricted to in-frame clones and leaves out a portion. The repertoire consists of about 6,300 clones, with around three quarters occurring once and the leading ten covering 7.6%. The sequencing input was FFPE lung adenocarcinoma in situ tissue. These TCRs come from a donor of 70 years or more with lung adenocarcinoma. CDR3s include the opening cysteine and the closing phenylalanine or tryptophan. Each record gives: D gene, V gene, J gene, clone size, CDR3 protein, CDR3 DNA. A D gene is named only where the DNA matches it firmly. The size entry is marked missing in some rows and otherwise reads once, few, many or a size class.

d_gene: NA; v_gene: TRBV15; j_gene: TRBJ1-1; abundance: few; CDR3aa: CATSVSQGNTEAFF; CDR3nt: TGTGCCACCAGCGTCAGTCAAGGGAACACTGAAGCTTTCTTT
d_gene: NA; v_gene: TRBV4-1; j_gene: TRBJ1-2; abundance: NA; CDR3aa: CASSQDQGTDYGYTF; CDR3nt: TGCGCCAGCAGCCAAGATCAGGGGACGGACTATGGCTACACCTTC
d_gene: TRBD1; v_gene: TRBV28; j_gene: TRBJ2-4; abundance: NA; CDR3aa: CASSFPGQGIQNIQYF; CDR3nt: TGTGCCAGCAGTTTCCCTGGACAGGGGATTCAAAACATTCAGTACTTC
d_gene: NA; v_gene: TRBV7-3; j_gene: TRBJ2-3; abundance: NA; CDR3aa: CASSLLGSTDTQYF; CDR3nt: TGTGCCAGCAGCTTATTGGGTAGCACAGATACGCAGTATTTT
d_gene: TRBD2; v_gene: TRBV4-2; j_gene: TRBJ2-3; abundance: NA; CDR3aa: CASSQDLSGRRADTQYF; CDR3nt: TGTGCCAGCAGCCAAGATCTGAGCGGGAGGAGGGCAGATACGCAGTATTTT
d_gene: NA; v_gene: TRBV7-9; j_gene: TRBJ2-5; abundance: NA; CDR3aa: CASRERTEGETQYF; CDR3nt: TGTGCCAGCAGGGAAAGGACGGAGGGCGAGACCCAGTACTTC
d_gene: NA; v_gene: TRBV7-9; j_gene: TRBJ2-4; abundance: NA; CDR3aa: CASSLGGTYDIQYF; CDR3nt: TGTGCCAGCAGCTTAGGTGGGACTTACGACATTCAGTACTTC
d_gene: TRBD2; v_gene: TRBV7-2; j_gene: TRBJ2-1; abundance: NA; CDR3aa: CASSLLGGGFHEQFF; CDR3nt: TGTGCCAGCAGCTTATTGGGCGGGGGGTTCCATGAGCAGTTCTTC
d_gene: NA; v_gene: TRBV9; j_gene: TRBJ1-3; abundance: NA; CDR3aa: CASSVGTGNTIYF; CDR3nt: TGTGCCAGCAGCGTAGGAACCGGAAACACCATATATTTT
d_gene: NA; v_gene: TRBV5-4; j_gene: TRBJ2-3; abundance: NA; CDR3aa: CASSSGQTWGTDTQYF; CDR3nt: TGTGCCAGCAGCTCCGGACAGACTTGGGGCACAGATACGCAGTATTTT
d_gene: TRBD1; v_gene: TRBV28; j_gene: TRBJ1-1; abundance: NA; CDR3aa: CASSSEQGGDDNTEAFF; CDR3nt: TGTGCCAGCAGTTCAGAACAGGGGGGCGATGACAACACTGAAGCTTTCTTT
d_gene: TRBD2; v_gene: TRBV7-2; j_gene: TRBJ2-3; abundance: NA; CDR3aa: CASSRDYLSTDTQYF; CDR3nt: TGTGCCAGCAGTCGGGACTACCTAAGCACAGATACGCAGTATTTT
d_gene: TRBD1; v_gene: TRBV9; j_gene: TRBJ1-1; abundance: NA; CDR3aa: CASSVDRGTEAFF; CDR3nt: TGTGCCAGCAGCGTAGACAGGGGGACTGAAGCTTTCTTT
d_gene: NA; v_gene: TRBV19; j_gene: TRBJ2-7; abundance: once; CDR3aa: CASSMAGLNYEQYF; CDR3nt: TGTGCCAGTAGTATGGCCGGGCTTAACTACGAGCAGTACTTC
d_gene: TRBD2; v_gene: TRBV19; j_gene: TRBJ2-2; abundance: NA; CDR3aa: CATSGTSDSAELFF; CDR3nt: TGTGCCACCTCCGGGACTAGCGATTCTGCGGAGCTGTTTTTT
d_gene: NA; v_gene: TRBV2; j_gene: TRBJ1-1; abundance: NA; CDR3aa: CASSVLATEAFF; CDR3nt: TGTGCCAGCAGTGTATTGGCCACTGAAGCTTTCTTT
d_gene: NA; v_gene: TRBV15; j_gene: TRBJ1-2; abundance: once; CDR3aa: CATSRSDIPNYGYTF; CDR3nt: TGTGCCACCAGCAGATCGGACATTCCTAACTATGGCTACACCTTC
d_gene: NA; v_gene: TRBV28; j_gene: TRBJ2-1; abundance: NA; CDR3aa: CATRTASYNEQFF; CDR3nt: TGTGCCACCCGGACCGCCTCCTACAATGAGCAGTTCTTC
d_gene: TRBD1; v_gene: TRBV2; j_gene: TRBJ1-2; abundance: NA; CDR3aa: CASSSETGIEGYTF; CDR3nt: TGTGCCAGCAGTTCCGAGACAGGGATAGAAGGCTACACCTTC
d_gene: TRBD1; v_gene: TRBV7-3; j_gene: TRBJ2-7; abundance: NA; CDR3aa: CASSEQGLSSYEQYF; CDR3nt: TGTGCCAGCAGCGAACAGGGGCTAAGCTCCTACGAGCAGTACTTC
d_gene: TRBD1; v_gene: TRBV5-1; j_gene: TRBJ1-2; abundance: NA; CDR3aa: CASSPGQGNGYTF; CDR3nt: TGCGCCAGCAGCCCGGGACAGGGGAATGGCTACACCTTC
d_gene: NA; v_gene: TRBV4-1; j_gene: TRBJ1-1; abundance: NA; CDR3aa: CASSQASLNTEAFF; CDR3nt: TGCGCCAGCAGCCAAGCATCTCTGAACACTGAAGCTTTCTTT
d_gene: NA; v_gene: TRBV29-1; j_gene: TRBJ1-5; abundance: NA; CDR3aa: CSVSGVNQPQHF; CDR3nt: TGCAGCGTGTCGGGGGTAAATCAGCCCCAGCATTTT
d_gene: NA; v_gene: TRBV7-2; j_gene: TRBJ1-3; abundance: NA; CDR3aa: CASSPSVGNTIYF; CDR3nt: TGTGCCAGCAGCCCGAGCGTCGGAAACACCATATATTTT
d_gene: NA; v_gene: TRBV30; j_gene: TRBJ1-5; abundance: NA; CDR3aa: CAWRTQGGSNQPQHF; CDR3nt: TGTGCCTGGCGGACTCAGGGAGGGAGCAATCAGCCCCAGCATTTT
d_gene: NA; v_gene: TRBV6-6; j_gene: TRBJ1-3; abundance: NA; CDR3aa: CASSSGRWDTIYF; CDR3nt: TGTGCCAGCAGCTCAGGGAGGTGGGACACCATATATTTT
d_gene: NA; v_gene: TRBV29-1; j_gene: TRBJ2-2; abundance: NA; CDR3aa: CSVEGGQGGRNTGELFF; CDR3nt: TGCAGCGTTGAAGGGGGTCAGGGGGGACGAAACACCGGGGAGCTGTTTTTT
d_gene: NA; v_gene: TRBV7-3; j_gene: TRBJ2-5; abundance: NA; CDR3aa: CASSIDGWETQYF; CDR3nt: TGTGCCAGCAGCATAGACGGTTGGGAGACCCAGTACTTC
d_gene: NA; v_gene: TRBV30; j_gene: TRBJ1-1; abundance: NA; CDR3aa: CACSGDLGEAFF; CDR3nt: TGTGCCTGTTCTGGGGATCTAGGTGAAGCTTTCTTT
d_gene: NA; v_gene: TRBV28; j_gene: TRBJ2-3; abundance: NA; CDR3aa: CASSLSADTQYF; CDR3nt: TGTGCCAGCAGTTTATCAGCAGATACGCAGTATTTT
d_gene: NA; v_gene: TRBV7-9; j_gene: TRBJ2-1; abundance: NA; CDR3aa: CASSWSSEYNEQFF; CDR3nt: TGTGCCAGCAGCTGGTCTAGCGAGTACAATGAGCAGTTCTTC
d_gene: TRBD2; v_gene: TRBV29-1; j_gene: TRBJ2-7; abundance: few; CDR3aa: CSVAPGGSYEQYF; CDR3nt: TGCAGCGTTGCTCCGGGGGGATCCTACGAGCAGTACTTC
d_gene: TRBD1; v_gene: TRBV18; j_gene: TRBJ1-1; abundance: once; CDR3aa: CASSRDSYTEAFF; CDR3nt: TGTGCCAGCTCAAGGGACAGCTACACTGAAGCTTTCTTT
d_gene: NA; v_gene: TRBV6-5; j_gene: TRBJ2-7; abundance: NA; CDR3aa: CASRPDVSYEQYF; CDR3nt: TGTGCCAGCAGACCGGACGTGAGCTACGAGCAGTACTTC
d_gene: NA; v_gene: TRBV18; j_gene: TRBJ2-2; abundance: NA; CDR3aa: CASSPTGLPSTGELFF; CDR3nt: TGTGCCAGCTCACCGACAGGTCTTCCGAGTACCGGGGAGCTGTTTTTT
d_gene: TRBD2; v_gene: TRBV5-1; j_gene: TRBJ2-3; abundance: NA; CDR3aa: CASGVGGATDTQYF; CDR3nt: TGCGCCAGCGGTGTCGGGGGGGCCACAGATACGCAGTATTTT
d_gene: NA; v_gene: TRBV7-9; j_gene: TRBJ2-7; abundance: NA; CDR3aa: CASTHGTEMREQYF; CDR3nt: TGTGCCAGCACCCACGGGACCGAAATGCGAGAGCAGTACTTC
d_gene: NA; v_gene: TRBV7-3; j_gene: TRBJ2-3; abundance: once; CDR3aa: CASSLLGSTDTQYF; CDR3nt: TGTGCCAGCAGCTTATTGGGCAGCACAGATACGCAGTATTTT
d_gene: TRBD1; v_gene: TRBV5-1; j_gene: TRBJ1-3; abundance: NA; CDR3aa: CASSFGTGGMYTIYF; CDR3nt: TGCGCCAGCAGCTTTGGGACAGGGGGCATGTACACCATATATTTT
d_gene: NA; v_gene: TRBV14; j_gene: TRBJ1-2; abundance: NA; CDR3aa: CASSPGVGGYTF; CDR3nt: TGTGCCAGCAGCCCGGGAGTGGGGGGCTATACCTTC
d_gene: NA; v_gene: TRBV28; j_gene: TRBJ2-7; abundance: NA; CDR3aa: CASTRNRARHYEQYF; CDR3nt: TGTGCCAGCACCCGCAACAGGGCCCGACACTACGAGCAGTACTTC
d_gene: TRBD2; v_gene: TRBV6-5; j_gene: TRBJ2-7; abundance: NA; CDR3aa: CASSSLTSGGGYEQYF; CDR3nt: TGTGCCAGCAGTTCTTTGACTAGCGGGGGGGGTTACGAGCAGTACTTC
d_gene: NA; v_gene: TRBV5-6; j_gene: TRBJ2-7; abundance: NA; CDR3aa: CASSPWGGQDEQYF; CDR3nt: TGTGCCAGCAGCCCCTGGGGGGGCCAGGACGAGCAGTACTTC
d_gene: TRBD1; v_gene: TRBV5-1; j_gene: TRBJ1-3; abundance: NA; CDR3aa: CASSFSGTAGNTIYF; CDR3nt: TGCGCCAGCAGCTTCTCCGGGACAGCTGGAAACACCATATATTTT
d_gene: NA; v_gene: TRBV9; j_gene: TRBJ2-5; abundance: NA; CDR3aa: CASSPRWGPKETQYF; CDR3nt: TGTGCCAGCAGCCCAAGATGGGGGCCGAAAGAGACCCAGTACTTC
d_gene: NA; v_gene: TRBV2; j_gene: TRBJ2-3; abundance: once; CDR3aa: CASSEARTLNTDTQYF; CDR3nt: TGTGCCAGCAGTGAAGCTCGGACCCTGAATACAGATACGCAGTATTTT
d_gene: NA; v_gene: TRBV28; j_gene: TRBJ1-2; abundance: NA; CDR3aa: CASSFAGEKRGYTF; CDR3nt: TGTGCCAGCAGTTTTGCGGGGGAGAAGAGGGGCTACACCTTC
d_gene: NA; v_gene: TRBV30; j_gene: TRBJ1-2; abundance: NA; CDR3aa: CAWRGVYGYTF; CDR3nt: TGTGCCTGGAGGGGGGTCTATGGCTACACCTTC
d_gene: NA; v_gene: TRBV19; j_gene: TRBJ2-1; abundance: NA; CDR3aa: CASSQGTGVREEFF; CDR3nt: TGTGCCAGTAGTCAAGGGACTGGGGTCAGGGAGGAGTTCTTC
d_gene: NA; v_gene: TRBV10-2; j_gene: TRBJ2-7; abundance: once; CDR3aa: CASREGQARGVEQYF; CDR3nt: TGCGCCAGCAGAGAAGGACAGGCTCGGGGGGTCGAGCAGTACTTC
d_gene: TRBD1; v_gene: TRBV4-1; j_gene: TRBJ1-4; abundance: few; CDR3aa: CASSPDRATNEKLFF; CDR3nt: TGCGCCAGCAGCCCCGACAGGGCAACTAATGAAAAACTGTTTTTT
d_gene: NA; v_gene: TRBV6-1; j_gene: TRBJ2-7; abundance: NA; CDR3aa: CASSEVLWGSYEQYF; CDR3nt: TGTGCCAGCAGTGAAGTTTTGTGGGGGAGCTACGAGCAGTACTTC